One and the same sample provided the 11 T cell receptor beta chains below, sequenced in a study of esophageal squamous cell carcinoma under preoperative chemotherapy. MiXCR, applied by TCRdb to the PCR reads, yields one record per CDR3 protein. Of tens of thousands of distinct CDR3 sequences listed, 49% are singletons. Time point denoted: before preoperative PTX-NDP chemotherapy. Sample collection was performed from a patient given preoperative chemotherapy. The receptor set was obtained from a human donor with esophageal squamous cell carcinoma. The donor label of this sample is uncertain.

This clonotype was picked up many times. The rearrangement links TRBV6-2 or TRBV6-3 to TRBJ2-7, with TRBD1 matching 11 bases. CDR1 is MNHEY, CDR2 SVGEGT, per germline. This CDR3 has 13 residues. The V and J ends lost 7 bases and 5 bases, in that order; junction bases with no gene match: 4. Here the CDR3 DNA reads TGTGCCAGCAAGCGGACAGGGGGCGACGAGCAGTACTTC. This encodes CASKRTGGDEQYF.

The V gene is TRBV7-9, the J gene TRBJ2-5, with D maybe TRBD2 (7 bases). Germline CDR1 and CDR2: SEHNR and FQNEAQ (reference sequence). The CDR3 has 11 residues. V was pared by 4 bases and J by 13 bases, with 13 bases between. The CDR3 loop reads CASSWGGRRYF. For the CDR3, the DNA is TGTGCCAGCAGCTGGGGGGGGCGCCGGTACTTC. The full variable domain, in which reference TRBV7-9 and TRBJ2-5 provide the parts outside the CDR3, is DTGVSQNPRHKITKRGQNVTFRCDPISEHNRLYWYRQTLGQGPEFLTYFQNEAQLEKSRLLSDRFSAERPKGSFSTLEIQRTEQGDSAMYLCASSWGGRRYFGPGTRLLVL.

This clonotype has a handful of counts. This chain joins TRBV12-3 or TRBV12-4 and TRBJ2-1, with D possibly being TRBD1 (7 bases). V was cut by 5 bases and J by 8 bases, with 16 bases left in between. The CDR3 is 14 amino acids. The CDR3 DNA reads as TGTGCCAGCAGTCCGGGGGACCAGGGGGATGAGCAGTTCTTC. Its protein product is CASSPGDQGDEQFF.

In its sample, this clonotype was seen many times. This chain uses TRBV6-1 with TRBJ2-5; TRBD1 aligns across 9 bases. There are 15 residues in the CDR3. Looked up from germline, CDR1 is MNHNS and CDR2 is SASEGT. With 6 bases clipped from V and 1 base from J, the junction kept 6 bases outside the gene matches. The CDR3: CASSTGTGIQETQYF. The CDR3 DNA follows: TGTGCCAGCAGCACCGGGACAGGGATCCAAGAGACCCAGTACTTC.

V is TRBV6-1 and J is TRBJ2-4; no clear D. Germline CDR1 reads MNHNS; CDR2 reads SASEGT. The germline V and J ends were trimmed by 2 bases and 1 base, with 6 bases remaining between them. The CDR3 is 14 amino acids. In DNA, the CDR3 is TGTGCCAGCAGTGAATTTATTGCCAAAAACATTCAGTACTTC. This sequence encodes CASSEFIAKNIQYF.

The CDR3 nucleotides read TGCGCCAGCAGTCCCAGGACAGGGCAAGAGACCCAGTACTTC. Its protein is CASSPRTGQETQYF. This sequence joins TRBV10-1 and TRBJ2-5; TRBD1 matches at 8 bases. This CDR3 is built from 14 residues. Germline V gives CDR1 WNHNN, CDR2 SYGVQD (reference sequence). V lost 5 bases to trimming and J lost 2 bases; unmatched junction nucleotides: 4.

With regard to this clonotype: A single base separates this from a much larger clone, so it may be a read error. This chain links TRBV6-1 with TRBJ2-1; the D gene could be TRBD1 or TRBD2 (5 bases each). In germline, CDR1 is MNHNS, CDR2 SASEGT. Between the trimmed V and J ends, which lost 6 bases and 13 bases, there was a span of 19 bases. The CDR3 length is 13 residues. In nucleotides, the CDR3 is TGTGCCAGCAGCCCGGGACCCCCAGAGACCCAGTTCTTC. As protein: CASSPGPPETQFF.

This clonotype appeared many times. The chain is built from TRBV6-4 and TRBJ2-1, with TRBD1 as a possible D gene (6 bases). Trimming removed 5 bases at V and 3 bases at J, with 8 bases between. The germline gives CDR1 MRHNA, CDR2 SNTAGT. The CDR3 runs 13 residues. This CDR3 reads CASSKDSYNEQFF. For the CDR3, the DNA is TGTGCCAGCAGTAAGGACAGCTACAATGAGCAGTTCTTC.

This clonotype came up many times. The chain recombines TRBV15 with TRBJ2-3; no clear D gene. There are 15 residues in the CDR3. V was clipped by 1 base and J by 0 bases, with 8 bases between them. From germline, CDR1 is LNHNV and CDR2 YYDKDF (reference sequence). CDR3 in amino acids: CATSRGAASTDTQYF. For the CDR3, the DNA is TGTGCCACCAGCAGAGGGGCAGCTAGCACAGATACGCAGTATTTT.

This clonotype was counted once. V is TRBV11-3 and J is TRBJ2-4; the D gene is possibly TRBD2 (5 bases). The J call may be mistaken, given a closer DNA end match to TRBJ2-7. CDR3 length equals 14 residues. Germline CDR1 and CDR2: SGHNT and YENEEA. In DNA form, the CDR3 reads TGTGCCAGCAGCTTAGGCGGGTCAACCTACGAGCAGTACTTC. Encoded protein: CASSLGGSTYEQYF.

The table lists this clonotype with a few counts. The rearrangement uses TRBV11-2 and TRBJ2-5, with 10 nucleotides matching TRBD2. With 5 bases clipped from V and 5 bases from J, the junction kept 11 bases outside the gene matches. The germline V gene has CDR1 SGHAT and CDR2 FQNNGV. The CDR3 extends over 16 amino acids. The CDR3 nucleotides are TGTGCCAGCAGCCCCACTAGCGGGGTCTTCCGGGAGACCCAGTACTTC. This translates into CASSPTSGVFRETQYF.